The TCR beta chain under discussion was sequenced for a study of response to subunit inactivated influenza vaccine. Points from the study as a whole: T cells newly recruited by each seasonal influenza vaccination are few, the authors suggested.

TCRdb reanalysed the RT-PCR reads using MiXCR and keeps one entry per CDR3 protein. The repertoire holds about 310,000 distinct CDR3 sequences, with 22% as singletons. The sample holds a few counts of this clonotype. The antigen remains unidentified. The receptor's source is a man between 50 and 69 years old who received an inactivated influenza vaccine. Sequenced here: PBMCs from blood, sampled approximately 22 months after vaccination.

CDR3 DNA sequence: TGCGCCAGCAGCTTGGGCAGTGGCGAGAATCAGCCCCAGCATTTT. Amino acid sequence: CASSLGSGENQPQHF. The J gene is TRBJ1-5, the V gene TRBV5-1; D is unclear. Germline V gives CDR1 SGHRS, CDR2 YFSETQ. V was cut by 0 bases and J by 4 bases, with 11 bases left in between. This CDR3 contains 15 residues.